This T cell receptor beta chain was sequenced during a study of shared clonotypes between healthy human individuals. Study details: Ranging from 18 to 49 in age, donors were two women and three men.

General study points: Non-shared clonotypes were found to have lower generation probabilities than the clonotypes that were shared by all four of the sorted-subset donors.

In the case of this clone: Its antigen is currently unknown.

It was roughly 200 ng DNA, about 30,000 T cell genomes, that sorted-subset replicate PCRs used. Assay: immunoSEQ multiplex PCR; the TCRdb copy retains only in-frame clones and omits some. The sample contains some 1 million clones, approximately 72% of which appear only once. The CDR3 has 15 amino acids. V shed 1 base and J shed 3 bases, with 9 bases lying between them. The germline V gene has CDR1 MGHRA and CDR2 YSYEKL. The TCR originated in a man aged 18 to 30 in good health. The chain uses TRBV4-1 and TRBJ1-4, with D perhaps TRBD1 (5 bases). Sequencing was performed on memory CD4+ T cells sorted from blood. Subset in this sample: CD45RA-negative fraction. The CDR3 coding sequence is TGCGCCAGCAGCCAAGGAGACAGTTCTAATGAAAAACTGTTTTTT. Translation: CASSQGDSSNEKLFF.